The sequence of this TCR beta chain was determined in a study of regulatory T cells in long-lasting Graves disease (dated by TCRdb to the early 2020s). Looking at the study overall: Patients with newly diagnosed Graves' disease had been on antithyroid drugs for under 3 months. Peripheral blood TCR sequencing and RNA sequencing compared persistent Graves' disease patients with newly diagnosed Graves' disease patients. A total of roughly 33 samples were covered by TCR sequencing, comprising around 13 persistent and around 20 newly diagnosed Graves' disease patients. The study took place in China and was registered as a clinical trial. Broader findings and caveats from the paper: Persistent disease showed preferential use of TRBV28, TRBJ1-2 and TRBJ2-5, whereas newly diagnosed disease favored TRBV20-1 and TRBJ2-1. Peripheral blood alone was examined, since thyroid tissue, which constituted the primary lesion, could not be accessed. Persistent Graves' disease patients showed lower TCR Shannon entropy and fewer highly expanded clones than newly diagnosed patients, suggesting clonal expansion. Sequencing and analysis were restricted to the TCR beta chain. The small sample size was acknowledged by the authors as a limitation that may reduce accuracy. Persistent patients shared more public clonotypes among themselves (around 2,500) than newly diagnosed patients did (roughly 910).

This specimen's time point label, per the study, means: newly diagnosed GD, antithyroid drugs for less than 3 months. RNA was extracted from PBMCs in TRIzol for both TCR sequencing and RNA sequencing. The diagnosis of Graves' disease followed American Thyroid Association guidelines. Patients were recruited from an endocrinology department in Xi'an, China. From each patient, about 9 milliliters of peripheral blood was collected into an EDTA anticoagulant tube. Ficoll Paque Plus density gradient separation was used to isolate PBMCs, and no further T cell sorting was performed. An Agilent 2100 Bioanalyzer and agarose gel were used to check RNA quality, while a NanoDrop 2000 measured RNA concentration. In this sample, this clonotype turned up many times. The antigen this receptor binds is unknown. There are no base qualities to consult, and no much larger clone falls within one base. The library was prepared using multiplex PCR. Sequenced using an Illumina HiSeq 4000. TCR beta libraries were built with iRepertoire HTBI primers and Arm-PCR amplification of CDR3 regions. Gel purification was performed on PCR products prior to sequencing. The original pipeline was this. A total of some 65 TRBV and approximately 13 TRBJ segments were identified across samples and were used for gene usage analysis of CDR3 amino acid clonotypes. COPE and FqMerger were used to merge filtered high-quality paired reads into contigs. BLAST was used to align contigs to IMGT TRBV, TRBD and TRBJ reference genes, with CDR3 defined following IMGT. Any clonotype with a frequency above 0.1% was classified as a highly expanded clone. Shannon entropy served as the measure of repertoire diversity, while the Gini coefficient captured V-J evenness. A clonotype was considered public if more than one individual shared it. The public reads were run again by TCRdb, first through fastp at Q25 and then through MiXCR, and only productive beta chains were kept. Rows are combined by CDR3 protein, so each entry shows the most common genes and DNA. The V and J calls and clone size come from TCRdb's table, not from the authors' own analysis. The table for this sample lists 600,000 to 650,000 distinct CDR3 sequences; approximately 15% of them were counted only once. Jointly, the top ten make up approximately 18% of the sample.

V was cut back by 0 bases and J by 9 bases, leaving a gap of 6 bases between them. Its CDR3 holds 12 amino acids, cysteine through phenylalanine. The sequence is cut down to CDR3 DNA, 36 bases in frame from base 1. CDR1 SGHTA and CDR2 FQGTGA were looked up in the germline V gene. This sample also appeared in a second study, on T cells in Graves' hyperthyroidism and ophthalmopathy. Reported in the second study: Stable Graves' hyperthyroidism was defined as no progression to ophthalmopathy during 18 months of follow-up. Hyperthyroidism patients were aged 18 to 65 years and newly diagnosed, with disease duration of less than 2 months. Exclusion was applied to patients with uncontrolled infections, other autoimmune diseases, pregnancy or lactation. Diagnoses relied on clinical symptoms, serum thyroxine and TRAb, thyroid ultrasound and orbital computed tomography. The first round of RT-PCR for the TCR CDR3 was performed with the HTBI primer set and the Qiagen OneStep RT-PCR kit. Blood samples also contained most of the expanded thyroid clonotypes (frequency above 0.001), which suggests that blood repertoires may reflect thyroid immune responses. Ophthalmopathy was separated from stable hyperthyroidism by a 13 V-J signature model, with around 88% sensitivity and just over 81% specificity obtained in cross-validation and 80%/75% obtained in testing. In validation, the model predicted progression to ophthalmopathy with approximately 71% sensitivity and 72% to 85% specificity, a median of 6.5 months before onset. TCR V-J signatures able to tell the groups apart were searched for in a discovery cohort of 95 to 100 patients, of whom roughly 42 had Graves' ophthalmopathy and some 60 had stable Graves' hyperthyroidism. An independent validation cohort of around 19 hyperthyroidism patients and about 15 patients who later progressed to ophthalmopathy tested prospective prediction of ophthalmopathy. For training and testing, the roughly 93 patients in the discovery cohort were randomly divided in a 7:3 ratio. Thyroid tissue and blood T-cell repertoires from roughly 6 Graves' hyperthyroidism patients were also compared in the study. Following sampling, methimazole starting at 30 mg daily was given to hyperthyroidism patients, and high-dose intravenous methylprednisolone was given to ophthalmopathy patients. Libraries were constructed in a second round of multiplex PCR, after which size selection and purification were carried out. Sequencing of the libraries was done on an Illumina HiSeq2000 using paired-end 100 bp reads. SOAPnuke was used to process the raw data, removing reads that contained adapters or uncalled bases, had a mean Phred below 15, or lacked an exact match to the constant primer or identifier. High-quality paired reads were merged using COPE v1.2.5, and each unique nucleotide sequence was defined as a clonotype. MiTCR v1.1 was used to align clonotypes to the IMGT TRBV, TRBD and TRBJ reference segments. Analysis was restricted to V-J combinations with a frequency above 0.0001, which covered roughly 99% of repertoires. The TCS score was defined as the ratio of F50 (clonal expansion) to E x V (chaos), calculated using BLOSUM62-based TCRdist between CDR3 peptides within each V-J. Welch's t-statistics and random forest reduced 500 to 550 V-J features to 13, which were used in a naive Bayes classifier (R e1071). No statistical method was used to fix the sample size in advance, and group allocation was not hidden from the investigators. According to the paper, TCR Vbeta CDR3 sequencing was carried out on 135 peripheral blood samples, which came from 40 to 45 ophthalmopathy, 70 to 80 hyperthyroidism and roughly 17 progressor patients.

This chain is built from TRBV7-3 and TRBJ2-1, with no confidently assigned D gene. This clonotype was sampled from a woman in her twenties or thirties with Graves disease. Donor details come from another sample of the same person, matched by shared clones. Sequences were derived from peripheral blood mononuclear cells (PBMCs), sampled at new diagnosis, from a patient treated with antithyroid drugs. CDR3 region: CASSLTGGEQFF. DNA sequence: TGTGCCAGCAGCTTAACCGGTGGTGAGCAGTTCTTC.